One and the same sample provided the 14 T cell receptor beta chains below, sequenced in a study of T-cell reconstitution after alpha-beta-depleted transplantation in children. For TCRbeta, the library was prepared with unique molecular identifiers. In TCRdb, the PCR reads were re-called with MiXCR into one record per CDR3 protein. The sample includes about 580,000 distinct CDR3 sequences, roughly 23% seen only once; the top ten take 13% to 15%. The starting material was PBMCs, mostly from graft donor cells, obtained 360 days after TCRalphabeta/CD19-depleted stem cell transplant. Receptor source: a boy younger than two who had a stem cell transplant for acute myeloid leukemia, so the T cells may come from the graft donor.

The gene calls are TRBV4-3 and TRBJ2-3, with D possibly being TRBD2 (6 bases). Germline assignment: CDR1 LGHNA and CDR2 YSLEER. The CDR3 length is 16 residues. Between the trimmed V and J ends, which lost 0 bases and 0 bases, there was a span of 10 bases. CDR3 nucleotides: TGCGCCAGCAGCCAAGATTCCAGCGGGAGCACAGATACGCAGTATTTT. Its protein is CASSQDSSGSTDTQYF.

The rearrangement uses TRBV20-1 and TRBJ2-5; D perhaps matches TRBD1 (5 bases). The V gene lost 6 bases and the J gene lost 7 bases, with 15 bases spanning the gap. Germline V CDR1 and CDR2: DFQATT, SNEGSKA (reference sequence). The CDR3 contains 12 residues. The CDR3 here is CSATGPQGTQYF. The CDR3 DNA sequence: TGCAGTGCGACCGGACCCCAGGGGACCCAGTACTTC.

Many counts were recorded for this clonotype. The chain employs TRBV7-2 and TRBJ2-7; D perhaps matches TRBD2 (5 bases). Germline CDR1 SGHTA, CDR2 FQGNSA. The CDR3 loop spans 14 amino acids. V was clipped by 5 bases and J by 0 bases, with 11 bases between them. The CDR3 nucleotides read TGTGCCAGCAGCGCCTCGGGGAGCTCCTACGAGCAGTACTTC. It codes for CASSASGSSYEQYF.

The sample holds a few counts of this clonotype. The CDR3 DNA is TGTGCCAGCAGCCCACTCTTTGCTAGCGGGGGCAAGAAGGATACGCAGTATTTT. Amino acids: CASSPLFASGGKKDTQYF. The J gene is TRBJ2-3, the V gene TRBV11-2, with TRBD2 matching over 10 bases. The CDR3 covers 18 residues. Germline V gene sequence: CDR1 SGHAT, CDR2 FQNNGV. Losses at the gene ends were 5 bases for V and 6 bases for J; bases not matched to a gene: 17.

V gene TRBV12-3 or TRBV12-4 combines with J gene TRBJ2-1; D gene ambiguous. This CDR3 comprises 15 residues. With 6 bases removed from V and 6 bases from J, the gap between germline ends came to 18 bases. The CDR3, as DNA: TGTGCCAGCAGGTATCGGACGGGCCGAGGCAATGAGCAGTTCTTC. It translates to CASRYRTGRGNEQFF.

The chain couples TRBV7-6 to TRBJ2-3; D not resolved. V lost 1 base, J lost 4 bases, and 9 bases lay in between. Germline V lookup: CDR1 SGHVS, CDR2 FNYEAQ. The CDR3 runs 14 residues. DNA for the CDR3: TGTGCCAGCAGCTTAGGGGTTGTGGCAGATACGCAGTATTTT. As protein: CASSLGVVADTQYF.

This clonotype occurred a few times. The CDR3 bases are TGTGCCAGCAGTTATGGGGTAGGGGGCGCGTCCGGCTACACCTTC. It encodes CASSYGVGGASGYTF. The chain couples TRBV6-5 to TRBJ1-2; 7 bases agree with TRBD1. CDR3 size: 15 residues. Germline CDR1 and CDR2: MNHEY and SVGAGI. Unmatched junction bases numbered 12, after V lost 3 bases and J lost 8 bases.

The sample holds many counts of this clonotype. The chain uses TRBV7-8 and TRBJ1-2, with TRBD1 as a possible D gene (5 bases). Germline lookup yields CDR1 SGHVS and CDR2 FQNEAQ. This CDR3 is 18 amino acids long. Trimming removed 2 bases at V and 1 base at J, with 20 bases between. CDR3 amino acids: CASSLRIRTIEFNYGYTF. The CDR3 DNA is TGTGCCAGCAGCTTAAGGATCAGGACAATCGAGTTTAACTATGGCTACACCTTC.

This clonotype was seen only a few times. The DNA for the CDR3 is TGTGCCAGCAGCTTCCAGGGTAGGGCATACAATGAGCAGTTCTTC. It translates to CASSFQGRAYNEQFF. The V call is TRBV11-2, the J call TRBJ2-1, with a weak D call TRBD1 (5 bases). CDR1 and CDR2 (germline): SGHAT, FQNNGV. The CDR3 consists of 15 residues. Trimming shortened V by 3 bases and J by 4 bases, and 13 bases separated the two germline ends.

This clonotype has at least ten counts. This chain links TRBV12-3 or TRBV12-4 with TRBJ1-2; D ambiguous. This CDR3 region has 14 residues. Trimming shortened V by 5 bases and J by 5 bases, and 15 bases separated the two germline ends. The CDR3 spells CASSPHANYYGYTF. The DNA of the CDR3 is TGTGCCAGCAGTCCACACGCTAACTATTATGGCTACACCTTC.

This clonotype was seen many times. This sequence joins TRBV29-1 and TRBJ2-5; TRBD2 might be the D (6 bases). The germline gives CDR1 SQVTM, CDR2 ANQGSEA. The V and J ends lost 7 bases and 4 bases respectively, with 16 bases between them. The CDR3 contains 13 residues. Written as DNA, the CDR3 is TGCAGCGCGTGTAAGACTAGTGGAGAGACCCAGTACTTC. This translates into CSACKTSGETQYF.

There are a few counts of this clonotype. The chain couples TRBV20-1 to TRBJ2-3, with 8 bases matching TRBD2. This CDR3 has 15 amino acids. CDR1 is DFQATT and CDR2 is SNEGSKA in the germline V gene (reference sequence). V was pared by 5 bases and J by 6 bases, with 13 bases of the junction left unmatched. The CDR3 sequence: CSAPPGGPEGDTQYF. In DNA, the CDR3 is TGCAGTGCTCCCCCGGGGGGGCCGGAAGGGGATACGCAGTATTTT.

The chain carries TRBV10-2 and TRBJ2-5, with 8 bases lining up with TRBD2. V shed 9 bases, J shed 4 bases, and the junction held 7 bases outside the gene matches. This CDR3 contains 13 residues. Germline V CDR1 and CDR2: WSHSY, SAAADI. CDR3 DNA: TGCGCCAGTGAGGGAGCGGGGGTAGAGACCCAGTACTTC. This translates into CASEGAGVETQYF.

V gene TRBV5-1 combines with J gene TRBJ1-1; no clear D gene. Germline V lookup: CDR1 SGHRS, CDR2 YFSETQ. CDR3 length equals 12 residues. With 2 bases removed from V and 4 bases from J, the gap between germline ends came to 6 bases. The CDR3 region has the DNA TGCGCCAGCAGCTTAACCAGCACTGAAGCTTTCTTT. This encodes CASSLTSTEAFF.